This T cell receptor (beta chain) appears in the sequencing data of a study of spatial heterogeneity in lung cancer. Study information: There were consistently more beta-chain sequences detected than alpha-chain sequences.

Study outcomes and limitations: The number of expanded tumor alpha and beta chains correlated with mutation number.

Trimming left V 7 bases short and J 0 bases short, with 16 bases between. The CDR3 spans 14 residues. CDR1 SQVTM and CDR2 ANQGSEA come from the germline V gene. This clonotype was seen repeatedly, ten times or more. Its antigen is not known. One entry per CDR3 protein results from TCRdb running MiXCR on the 5' RACE reads. The table includes about 3,300 distinct CDR3 sequences, roughly 5% detected once. Time point: sample taken at primary tumor resection. Whole RNA, isolated from tumor, nontumor lung or frozen PBMC, was sequenced without prior sorting. The receptor comes from a female donor with early-stage non-small cell lung cancer. The input for sequencing was lung tumor tissue, taken at surgery. The gene calls are TRBV29-1 and TRBJ2-7; the D is unclear. In DNA, the CDR3 is TGCAGCGCCGCCGAGGACCCAAACTCCTACGAGCAGTACTTC. Residues: CSAAEDPNSYEQYF.